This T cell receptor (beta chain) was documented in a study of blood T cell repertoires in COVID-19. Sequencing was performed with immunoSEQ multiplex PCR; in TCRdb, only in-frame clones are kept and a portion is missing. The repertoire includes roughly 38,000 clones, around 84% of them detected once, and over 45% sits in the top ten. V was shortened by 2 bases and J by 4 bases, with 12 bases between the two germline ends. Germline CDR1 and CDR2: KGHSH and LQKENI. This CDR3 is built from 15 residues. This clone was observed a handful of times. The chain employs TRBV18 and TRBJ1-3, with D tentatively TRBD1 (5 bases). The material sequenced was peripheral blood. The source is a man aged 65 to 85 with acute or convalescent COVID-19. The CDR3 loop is CASSPSAQGGNTIYF. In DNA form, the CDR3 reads TGTGCCAGCTCACCAAGCGCCCAGGGAGGAAACACCATATATTTT.